The sample holds many counts of the clone carrying this T cell receptor beta chain. TCRdb reprocessed the 5' RACE reads with MiXCR, giving one entry per CDR3 protein. The table records 640,000 or so distinct CDR3 sequences, 5.5% to 6.5% of them present only once. This entry belongs to a study of identical twins. This CDR3 has 12 residues. V was shortened by 3 bases and J by 5 bases, with 10 bases between the two germline ends. In germline, CDR1 is SQVTM, CDR2 ANQGSEA. The rearrangement joins TRBV29-1 to TRBJ1-1; no reliable D call. The receptor comes from a man aged 18 to 29 in good health. The specimen sequenced was naive T cells sorted from blood. CDR3 DNA sequence: TGCAGCGTTGACGGTCAGAAAACTGAAGCTTTCTTT. As protein: CSVDGQKTEAFF.